The sequence of this TCR beta chain was determined in a study of T cell repertoires in cytomegalovirus infection. Study background: HLA-C-restricted CMV epitopes, recently identified, and well-studied HLA-B-restricted ones were used by the study.

V was clipped by 4 bases and J by 4 bases, with 19 bases between them. The CDR3 length is 16 residues. CDR1 LGHNA and CDR2 YSLEER come from the germline V gene. One entry per CDR3 protein, called by TCRdb with MiXCR from the reads. The repertoire holds about 55,000 distinct CDR3 sequences, with roughly a fifth as singletons. About this clonotype itself: Antigen: not known.

This specimen was CD8+ T cells from cultured PBMCs, taken from culture after CMV antigen stimulation. The chain links TRBV4-3 to TRBJ1-2; D gene uncertain. This TCR was recovered from a human donor in good health (CMV status not recorded). Some clones in this sample may be carry-over from other donors' samples. CDR3 sequence reads: CASSPNLDGMSYGYTF. In DNA form, the CDR3 reads TGCGCCAGCAGCCCTAACCTCGACGGGATGAGCTATGGCTACACCTTC.